What follows is one TCR beta chain and its context. V shed 1 base, J shed 9 bases, and the junction held 12 bases outside the gene matches. Germline CDR1 SGHDN, CDR2 FVKESK. The CDR3 consists of 17 residues. The sample is drawn from a study of T cells in Graves' hyperthyroidism and ophthalmopathy. Using RNA transcripts as the source, TCR beta CDR3 regions were amplified. First-round RT-PCR with HTBI primers amplified the TCR CDR3 region. TCRdb itself ran the multiplex PCR reads through MiXCR, one entry per CDR3 protein. The table has more than 350,000 distinct CDR3 sequences, about 15% seen once. Sequenced material: blood. The clonotype originates from an older woman with Graves' ophthalmopathy. V usage is TRBV14 and J usage is TRBJ1-6, with 7 positions matching TRBD1. The CDR3 is CASSQGLRGPTGSPLHF. The CDR3 DNA reads as TGTGCCAGCAGCCAAGGGTTAAGGGGGCCCACCGGTTCACCCCTCCACTTT.